This T cell receptor beta chain was sequenced for a study of prognosis after radiotherapy for stage I lung cancer. Broader study findings: Reportedly, the usage of TRBV and TRBJ genes was not the same in patients with and without metastases.

This clonotype ranks as medium-sized. Its antigen is not identified. The study amplified the TCR beta CDR3 region from genomic DNA. This amplification was carried out by two rounds of multiplex PCR. Amplification in first-round PCR relied on primers specific to each TRBV and TRBJ gene. TCRdb passed the multiplex PCR reads through MiXCR, listing each CDR3 protein once. The sample has 20,000 to 30,000 distinct CDR3 sequences, about 40% seen once. The germline gives CDR1 MNHNS, CDR2 SASEGT. Unmatched junction bases numbered 4, after V lost 7 bases and J lost 0 bases. The CDR3 has 14 amino acids. This specimen consisted of PBMCs, obtained before or after stereotactic body radiation therapy (not recorded which). V is TRBV6-1 and J is TRBJ2-7, with 9 bases identical to TRBD1. The receptor was isolated from a donor of 50 years or more with non-small cell lung cancer. CDR3 sequence: CASTGTGSSYEQYF. CDR3 bases: TGTGCCAGCACTGGGACAGGGAGCTCCTACGAGCAGTACTTC.